This TCR beta chain was documented in a study of T and B cells in COVID-19 patients. Study overall: COVID-19 patients gave peripheral blood either during active infection or after recovery. Of about 22 active-infection patients, approximately 18 carried comorbidities linked to unfavorable COVID-19 outcome.

TRB rearrangements were amplified by multiplex PCR with BIOMED2 TRB-A/B primers. TCRdb re-analysed the multiplex PCR reads in MiXCR, keeping a single row per CDR3 protein. There are about 15,000 distinct CDR3 sequences in the sample; 27% occur only once, and more than 2.5% lies in the top ten. Per germline, CDR1 SGHNT and CDR2 YYREEE (reference sequence). CDR3 length: 15 residues. V lost 1 base to trimming and J lost 2 bases, with 10 bases between them. Each TRB amplification used roughly 220-550 ng of genomic DNA from blood. V gene TRBV5-4 combines with J gene TRBJ2-1; D call uncertain. Sequencing was carried out using blood. This sequence was found in a human donor who had recovered from COVID-19. CDR3 in amino acids: CASSLNGPTYNEQFF. The CDR3 coding sequence is TGTGCCAGCAGCTTGAACGGCCCGACCTACAATGAGCAGTTCTTC.